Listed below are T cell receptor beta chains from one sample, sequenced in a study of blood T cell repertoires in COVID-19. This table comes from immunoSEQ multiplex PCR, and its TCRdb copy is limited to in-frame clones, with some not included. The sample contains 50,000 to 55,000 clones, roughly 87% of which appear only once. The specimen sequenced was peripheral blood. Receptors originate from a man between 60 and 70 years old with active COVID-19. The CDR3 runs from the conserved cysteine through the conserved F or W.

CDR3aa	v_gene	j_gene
CSVCWASGTEAFF	TRBV29-1	TRBJ1-1
CASSEQAGGTDTQYF	TRBV6-1	TRBJ2-3
CASSSGRALRAPPTDTQYF	TRBV27	TRBJ2-3
CASSRDRAEAFF	TRBV11-1	TRBJ1-1
CASSLGGQGYEQYF	TRBV11-2	TRBJ2-7
CASSRGSRTSTDTQYF	TRBV9	TRBJ2-3
CASSQEDSSDTQYF	TRBV4-1	TRBJ2-3
CASSSGLAGTDTQYF	TRBV5-6	TRBJ2-3
CASSLQREIYEQYF	TRBV5-1	TRBJ2-7
CSVYRVGGTLGQGINEQFF	TRBV29-1	TRBJ2-1
CASRGTDAYEQYF	TRBV5-4	TRBJ2-7
CASSPPSGRRGETQYF	TRBV7-2	TRBJ2-5
CASSESLVVGYNEQFF	TRBV6-1	TRBJ2-1
CASSPGLVMSDTQYF	TRBV7-2	TRBJ2-3
CSVAGQGNTEAFF	TRBV29-1	TRBJ1-1
CATIAGGLRGYGYTF	TRBV15	TRBJ1-2
CASSAQGYEQYF	TRBV2	TRBJ2-7
CASSTGLASGSRETQYF	TRBV7-2	TRBJ2-5
CASSLGTGGLTEAFF	TRBV28	TRBJ1-1
CASSLMGRGTDTQYF	TRBV7-9	TRBJ2-3
CASSSNRDNTGELFF	TRBV5-4	TRBJ2-2
CASSYPSRRQTGELFF	TRBV6-2/TRBV6-3	TRBJ2-2
CASSQESTTYEQYF	TRBV4-3	TRBJ2-7
CASSRQGATYEQYF	TRBV5-1	TRBJ2-7
CASSLTPGLAVNEQFF	TRBV7-3	TRBJ2-1
CSVEVGRGTDTQYF	TRBV29-1	TRBJ2-3
CASSPETQGSPLHF	TRBV19	TRBJ1-6
CASSFSGTSGYNEQFF	TRBV7-6	TRBJ2-1
CASSQSGRGNEQYF	TRBV19	TRBJ2-7
CASSPRTSGVYEQYF	TRBV4-1	TRBJ2-7
CASSSRTSGAYNEQFF	TRBV7-8	TRBJ2-1
CASSIKGGAPQHF	TRBV7-9	TRBJ1-5
CASSYSSGGSYEQYF	TRBV6-2/TRBV6-3	TRBJ2-7
CASSLGFFSGTETQYF	TRBV5-5	TRBJ2-5
CASSIAGADEQFF	TRBV7-9	TRBJ2-1
CASSRRSGSSYEQYF	TRBV19	TRBJ2-7
CASSLTSGYNIQYF	TRBV5-6	TRBJ2-4
CASSIRGGETQYF	TRBV11-1	TRBJ2-5
CASSPDRAYEQYF	TRBV5-4	TRBJ2-7
CAWSVGASGNTIYF	TRBV30	TRBJ1-3
CASSPGRPGGSETQYF	TRBV4-1	TRBJ2-5
CASSLGRQTSGNTIYF	TRBV5-6	TRBJ1-3
CASSLGLAGSAEQYF	TRBV27	TRBJ2-7
CASTSEETQYF	TRBV5-1	TRBJ2-5
CASSQEGTAEAFF	TRBV4-3	TRBJ1-1